This passage covers 3 T cell receptor beta chains from one sample sequenced in a study of regulatory T cells in long-lasting Graves disease. Specified time point: persistent/refractory GD, antithyroid drugs over 5 years with positive TRAb. Construction of the TCR library relied on RNA isolated from PBMCs. CDR3 regions were amplified by Arm-PCR using iRepertoire HTBI primers to build TCR beta libraries. TCRdb redid the calling of the multiplex PCR reads with MiXCR, one entry per CDR3 protein. The sample includes about 460,000 distinct CDR3 sequences, approximately 23% seen only once; the top ten take 13%. Here the sequenced sample was peripheral blood mononuclear cells (PBMCs), taken when the disease was refractory, from a patient treated with antithyroid drugs. The receptors were sampled from a female donor with Graves disease.

This clonotype has more than one count but fewer than ten. The chain has TRBV19 and TRBJ2-7, with 7 bases identical to TRBD1. The CDR3 sequence is 16 residues long. The V segment lost 5 bases and the J segment 3 bases; nucleotides outside the gene matches: 13. Germline assignment: CDR1 LNHDA and CDR2 SQIVND (reference sequence). DNA for the CDR3: TGTGCCAGTAGTTTAAGGTATCGACAGGGCGTCTACGAGCAGTACTTC. It codes for CASSLRYRQGVYEQYF.

This clonotype has ten or more counts. V gene TRBV7-6 combines with J gene TRBJ2-5; D remains unclear. The germline V gene has CDR1 SGHVS and CDR2 FNYEAQ. This CDR3 spans 16 amino acids. The V end was cut by 3 bases, the J end by 0 bases, with 14 bases between. The CDR3 is CASSLSVRTDQETQYF. DNA for the CDR3: TGTGCCAGCAGCTTGAGTGTGCGAACGGACCAAGAGACCCAGTACTTC.

This clonotype occurred many times. The chain employs TRBV11-1 and TRBJ1-1; possibly TRBD1 for D (5 bases). V was pared by 5 bases and J by 4 bases, with 14 bases between. This CDR3 spans 14 amino acids. Germline CDR1 reads SGHAT; CDR2 reads FQDESV (reference sequence). The CDR3 region is CASSTHRYSTEAFF. DNA for the CDR3: TGTGCCAGCAGCACCCACAGGTACTCCACTGAAGCTTTCTTT. Combining the CDR3 with reference TRBV11-1 and TRBJ1-1 gives the whole variable domain EAEVAQSPRYKITEKSQAVAFWCDPISGHATLYWYRQILGQGPELLVQFQDESVVDDSQLPKDRFSAERLKGVDSTLKIQPAELGDSAMYLCASSTHRYSTEAFFGQGTRLTVV.